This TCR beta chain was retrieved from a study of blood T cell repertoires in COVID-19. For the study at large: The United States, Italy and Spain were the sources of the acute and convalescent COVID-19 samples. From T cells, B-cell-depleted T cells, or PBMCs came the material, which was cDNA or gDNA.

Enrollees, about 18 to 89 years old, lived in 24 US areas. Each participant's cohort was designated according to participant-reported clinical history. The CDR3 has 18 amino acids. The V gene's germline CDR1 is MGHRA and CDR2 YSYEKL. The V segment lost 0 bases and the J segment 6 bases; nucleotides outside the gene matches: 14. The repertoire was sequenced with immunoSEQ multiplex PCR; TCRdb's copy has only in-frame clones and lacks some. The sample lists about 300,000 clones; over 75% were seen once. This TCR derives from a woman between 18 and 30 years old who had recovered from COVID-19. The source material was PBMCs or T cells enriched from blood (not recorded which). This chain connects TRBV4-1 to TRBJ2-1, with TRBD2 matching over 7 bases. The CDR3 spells CASSQDGRAGVTGNEQFF. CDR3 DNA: TGCGCCAGCAGCCAAGATGGTCGGGCGGGAGTTACCGGCAATGAGCAGTTCTTC.